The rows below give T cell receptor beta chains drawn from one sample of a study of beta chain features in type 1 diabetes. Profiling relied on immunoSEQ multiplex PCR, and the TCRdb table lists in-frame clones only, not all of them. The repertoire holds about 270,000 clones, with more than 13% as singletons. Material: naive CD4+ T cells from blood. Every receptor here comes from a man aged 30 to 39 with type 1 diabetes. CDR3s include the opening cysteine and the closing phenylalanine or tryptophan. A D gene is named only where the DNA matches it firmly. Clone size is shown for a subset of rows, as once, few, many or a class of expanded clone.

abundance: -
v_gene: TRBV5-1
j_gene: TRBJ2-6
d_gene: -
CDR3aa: CASSLANVLTF
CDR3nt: TGCGCCAGCAGCTTGGCTAACGTCCTGACTTTC

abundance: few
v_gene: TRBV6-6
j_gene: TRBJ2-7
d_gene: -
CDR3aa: CASRYHLREQYF
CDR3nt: TGTGCCAGCAGGTACCATTTGAGGGAGCAGTACTTC

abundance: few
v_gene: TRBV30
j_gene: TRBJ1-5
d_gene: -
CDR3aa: CAWSRDTGKGQPQHF
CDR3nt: TGTGCCTGGAGTCGAGACACAGGGAAGGGTCAGCCCCAGCATTTT

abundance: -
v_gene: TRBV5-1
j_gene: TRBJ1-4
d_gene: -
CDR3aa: CASSRTANEKLFF
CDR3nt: TGCGCCAGCAGCCGGACAGCTAATGAAAAACTGTTTTTT

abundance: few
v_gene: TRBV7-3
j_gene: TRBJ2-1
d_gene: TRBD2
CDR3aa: CASSMGLASYNEQFF
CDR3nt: TGTGCCAGCAGCATGGGACTAGCCTCCTACAATGAGCAGTTCTTC

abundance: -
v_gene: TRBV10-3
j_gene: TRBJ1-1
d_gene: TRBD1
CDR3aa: CAISDEGQGNTEAFF
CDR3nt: TGTGCCATCAGTGACGAGGGACAGGGGAACACTGAAGCTTTCTTT

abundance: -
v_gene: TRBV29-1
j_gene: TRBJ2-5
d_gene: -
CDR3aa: CSVITNQETQYF
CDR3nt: TGCAGCGTTATAACAAACCAAGAGACCCAGTACTTC

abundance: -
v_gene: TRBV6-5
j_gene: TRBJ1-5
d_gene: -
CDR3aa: CASSQTAGLLQHF
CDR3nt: TGTGCCAGCAGCCAAACAGCCGGACTGCTCCAGCATTTT

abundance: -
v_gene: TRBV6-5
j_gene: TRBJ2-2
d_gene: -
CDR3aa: CASSYPASGELFF
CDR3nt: TGTGCCAGCAGTTACCCTGCGTCCGGGGAGCTGTTTTTT

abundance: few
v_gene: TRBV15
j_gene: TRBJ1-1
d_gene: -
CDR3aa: CATSALVGRTEAFF
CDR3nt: TGTGCCACCAGCGCGCTAGTAGGGAGAACTGAAGCTTTCTTT

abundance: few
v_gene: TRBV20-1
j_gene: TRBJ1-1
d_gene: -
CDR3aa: CSASGNTEAFF
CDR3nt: TGCAGTGCTTCGGGGAACACTGAAGCTTTCTTT

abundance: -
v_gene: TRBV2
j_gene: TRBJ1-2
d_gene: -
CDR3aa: CASSTFGGRYGYTF
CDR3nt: TGTGCCAGCAGTACCTTCGGGGGTCGGTATGGCTACACCTTC

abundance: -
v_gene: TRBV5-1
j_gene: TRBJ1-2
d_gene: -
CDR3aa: CASRQGPTNYGYTF
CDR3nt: TGCGCCAGCCGGCAGGGCCCTACTAACTATGGCTACACCTTC

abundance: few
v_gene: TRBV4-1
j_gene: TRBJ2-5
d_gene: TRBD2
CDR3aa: CASRRTSGRQETQYF
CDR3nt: TGCGCCAGCAGACGGACTAGCGGGAGACAAGAGACCCAGTACTTC

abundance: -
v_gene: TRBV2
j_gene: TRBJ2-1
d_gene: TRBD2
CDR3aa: CASSTGTTEQFF
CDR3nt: TGTGCCAGCAGCACCGGGACTACCGAGCAGTTCTTC

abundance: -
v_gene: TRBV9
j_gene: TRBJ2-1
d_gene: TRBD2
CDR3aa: CASSVTSGRLLYNEQFF
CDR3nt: TGTGCCAGCAGCGTTACTAGCGGCAGACTCCTCTACAATGAGCAGTTCTTC

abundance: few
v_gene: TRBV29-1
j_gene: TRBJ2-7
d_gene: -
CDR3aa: CSVLGQHGSYEQYF
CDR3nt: TGCAGCGTTCTGGGACAACACGGCTCCTACGAGCAGTACTTC

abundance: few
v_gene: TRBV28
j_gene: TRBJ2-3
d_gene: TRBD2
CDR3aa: CASSRGLAGARSDTQYF
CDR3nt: TGTGCCAGCAGCCGTGGACTAGCGGGAGCTCGATCAGATACGCAGTATTTT

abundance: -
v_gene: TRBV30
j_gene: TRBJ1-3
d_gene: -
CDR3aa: CAFGELRTIYF
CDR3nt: TGTGCCTTCGGAGAGTTAAGGACCATATATTTT

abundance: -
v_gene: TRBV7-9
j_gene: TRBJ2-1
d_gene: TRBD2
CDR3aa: CASRIPSGRAGGWNEQFF
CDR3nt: TGTGCCAGCAGGATCCCTAGCGGGAGGGCCGGGGGGTGGAATGAGCAGTTCTTC

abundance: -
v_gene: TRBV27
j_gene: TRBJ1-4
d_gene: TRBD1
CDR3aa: CASSSGTGGEKLFF
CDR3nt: TGTGCCAGCAGTTCCGGGACAGGGGGTGAAAAACTGTTTTTT

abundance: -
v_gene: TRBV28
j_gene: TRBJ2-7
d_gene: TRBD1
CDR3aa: CASSPPTGASYEQYF
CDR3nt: TGTGCCAGCAGTCCGCCGACAGGGGCTTCCTACGAGCAGTACTTC

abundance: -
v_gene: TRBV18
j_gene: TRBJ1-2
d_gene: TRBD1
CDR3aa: CASSPPGQGAGGYTF
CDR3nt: TGTGCCAGCTCACCACCGGGACAGGGGGCGGGAGGCTACACCTTC

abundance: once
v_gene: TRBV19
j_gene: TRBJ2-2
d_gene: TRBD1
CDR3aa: CASTSTGAPGELFF
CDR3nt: TGTGCCAGTACCTCGACAGGGGCCCCCGGGGAGCTGTTTTTT

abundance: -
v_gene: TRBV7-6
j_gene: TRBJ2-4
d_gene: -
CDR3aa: CASSLGRHKDSKNIQYF
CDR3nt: TGTGCCAGCAGCTTAGGCAGACACAAAGATTCCAAAAACATTCAGTACTTC

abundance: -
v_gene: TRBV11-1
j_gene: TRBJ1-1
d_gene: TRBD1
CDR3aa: CASSTRRGRGTEAFF
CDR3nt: TGTGCCAGCAGCACCCGGAGGGGGCGAGGGACTGAAGCTTTCTTT

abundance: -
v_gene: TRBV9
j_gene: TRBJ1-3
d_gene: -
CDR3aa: CASSLTGSGNTIYF
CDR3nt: TGTGCCAGCAGCCTCACAGGGTCTGGAAACACCATATATTTT

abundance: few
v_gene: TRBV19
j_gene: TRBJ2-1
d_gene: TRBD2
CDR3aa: CASSSSGRASEQFF
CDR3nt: TGTGCCAGTAGCTCTAGCGGGAGGGCCAGCGAGCAGTTCTTC

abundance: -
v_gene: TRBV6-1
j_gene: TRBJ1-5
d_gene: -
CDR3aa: CASSETRRGNQPQHF
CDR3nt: TGTGCCAGCAGTGAAACGAGACGGGGTAATCAGCCCCAGCATTTT

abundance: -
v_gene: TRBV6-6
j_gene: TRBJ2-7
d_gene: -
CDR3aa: CASSYRGQSYEQYF
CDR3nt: TGTGCCAGCAGTTACAGGGGCCAATCCTACGAGCAGTACTTC

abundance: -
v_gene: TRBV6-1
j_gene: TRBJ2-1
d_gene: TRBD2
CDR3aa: CATRLAGIYNEQFF
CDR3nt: TGTGCCACCCGACTAGCGGGAATTTACAATGAGCAGTTCTTC

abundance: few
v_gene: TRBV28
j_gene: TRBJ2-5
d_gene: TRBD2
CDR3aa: CASSTTSGRAGETQYF
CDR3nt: TGTGCCAGCAGCACGACTAGCGGGAGGGCGGGAGAGACCCAGTACTTC

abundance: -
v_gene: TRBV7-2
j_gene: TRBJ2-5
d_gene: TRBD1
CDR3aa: CASSLQGAGETQYF
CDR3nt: TGTGCCAGCAGCTTACAGGGGGCAGGGGAGACCCAGTACTTC

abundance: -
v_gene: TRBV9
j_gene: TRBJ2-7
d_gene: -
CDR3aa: CASSPGGQHSYEQYF
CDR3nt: TGTGCCAGCAGCCCTGGCGGACAGCACTCCTACGAGCAGTACTTC

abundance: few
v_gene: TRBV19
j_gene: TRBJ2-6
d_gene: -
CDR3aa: CASRLQGSGANVLTF
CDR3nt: TGTGCCAGTAGATTACAGGGTTCTGGGGCCAACGTCCTGACTTTC

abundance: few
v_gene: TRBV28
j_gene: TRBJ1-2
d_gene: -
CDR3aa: CASRPRGAANYGYTF
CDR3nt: TGTGCCAGCAGACCCCGCGGGGCAGCTAACTATGGCTACACCTTC

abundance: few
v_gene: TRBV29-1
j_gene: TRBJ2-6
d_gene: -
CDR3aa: CSVDVKSPLQAGANVLTF
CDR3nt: TGCAGCGTTGACGTTAAGTCGCCTCTTCAGGCTGGGGCCAACGTCCTGACTTTC

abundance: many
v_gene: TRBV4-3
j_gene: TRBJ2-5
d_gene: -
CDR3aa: CASSQQGGETQYF
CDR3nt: TGCGCCAGCAGCCAGCAGGGAGGAGAGACCCAGTACTTC

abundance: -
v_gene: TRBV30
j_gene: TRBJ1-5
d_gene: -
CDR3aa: CAWSVRAGLSNQPQHF
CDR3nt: TGTGCCTGGAGTGTTCGGGCAGGGCTGAGCAATCAGCCCCAGCATTTT

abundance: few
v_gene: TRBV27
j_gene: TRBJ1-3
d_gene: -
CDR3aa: CASSPRSGNTIYF
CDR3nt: TGTGCCAGCAGTCCCCGGTCTGGAAACACCATATATTTT

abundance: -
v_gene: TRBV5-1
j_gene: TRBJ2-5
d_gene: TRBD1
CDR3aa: CASSLAAGGRETQYF
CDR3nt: TGCGCCAGCAGCTTGGCTGCAGGGGGCCGGGAGACCCAGTACTTC